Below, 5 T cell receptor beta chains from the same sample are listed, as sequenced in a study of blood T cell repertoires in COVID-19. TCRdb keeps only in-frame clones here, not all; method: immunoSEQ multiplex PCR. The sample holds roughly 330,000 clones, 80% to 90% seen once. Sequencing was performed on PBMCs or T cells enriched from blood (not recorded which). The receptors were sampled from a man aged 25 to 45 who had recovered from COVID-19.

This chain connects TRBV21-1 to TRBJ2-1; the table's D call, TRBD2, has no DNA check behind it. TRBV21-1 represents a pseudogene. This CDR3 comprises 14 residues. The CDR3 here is CASNKGPLRDEQFF. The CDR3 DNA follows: TGTGCCAGCAACAAAGGGCCTCTCCGGGATGAGCAGTTCTTC.

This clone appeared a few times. The CDR3 DNA reads as TGTGCCGGACAGGCTAACTCTGGAAACACCATATATTTT. It codes for CAGQANSGNTIYF. The rearrangement uses TRBV2 and TRBJ1-3; 7 positions agree with TRBD1. The CDR3 has 13 amino acids. V was pared by 11 bases and J by 0 bases, with 4 bases of the junction left unmatched. Germline CDR1 SNHLY, CDR2 FYNNEI.

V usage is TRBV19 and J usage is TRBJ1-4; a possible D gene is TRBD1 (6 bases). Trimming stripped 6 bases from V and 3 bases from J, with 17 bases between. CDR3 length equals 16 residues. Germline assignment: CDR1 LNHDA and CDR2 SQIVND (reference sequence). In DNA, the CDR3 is TGTGCCAGTAGATTAACTCCGGGACATTCTAATGAAAAACTGTTTTTT. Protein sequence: CASRLTPGHSNEKLFF.

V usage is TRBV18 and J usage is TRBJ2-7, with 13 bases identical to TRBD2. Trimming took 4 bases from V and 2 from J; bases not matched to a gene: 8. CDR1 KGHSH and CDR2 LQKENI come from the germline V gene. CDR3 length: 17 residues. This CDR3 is CASSQTTSGGNTYEQYF. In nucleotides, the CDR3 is TGTGCCAGCTCACAAACGACTAGCGGGGGGAATACCTACGAGCAGTACTTC.

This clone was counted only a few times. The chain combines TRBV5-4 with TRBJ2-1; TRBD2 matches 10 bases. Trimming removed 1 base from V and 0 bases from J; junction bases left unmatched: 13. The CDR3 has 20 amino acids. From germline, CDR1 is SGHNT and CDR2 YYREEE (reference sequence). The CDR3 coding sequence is TGTGCCAGCAGCTTGAACCGAGCTAGCGGGGGCCCCAGCTCCTACAATGAGCAGTTCTTC. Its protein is CASSLNRASGGPSSYNEQFF.